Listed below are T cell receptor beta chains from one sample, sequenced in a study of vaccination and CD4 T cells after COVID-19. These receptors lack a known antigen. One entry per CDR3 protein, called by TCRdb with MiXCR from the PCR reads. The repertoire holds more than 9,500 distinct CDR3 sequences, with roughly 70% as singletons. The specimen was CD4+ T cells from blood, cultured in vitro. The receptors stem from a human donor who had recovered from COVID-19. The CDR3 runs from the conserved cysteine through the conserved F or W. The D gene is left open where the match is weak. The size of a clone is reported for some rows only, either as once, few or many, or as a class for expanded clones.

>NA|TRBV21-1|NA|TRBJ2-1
CASSESLRDRESNEQFF
TGTGCCAGCAGCGAAAGCCTCCGGGACAGGGAAAGCAATGAGCAGTTCTTC
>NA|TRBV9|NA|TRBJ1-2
CASSVEAFANYGYTF
TGTGCCAGCAGCGTAGAGGCCTTCGCTAACTATGGCTACACCTTC
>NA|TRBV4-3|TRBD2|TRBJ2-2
CASSQEVSSGINTGELFF
TGCGCCAGCAGCCAAGAAGTTTCGAGCGGGATCAACACCGGGGAGCTGTTTTTT
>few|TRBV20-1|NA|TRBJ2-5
CSAWGELQETQYF
TGCAGTGCTTGGGGGGAATTACAAGAGACCCAGTACTTC
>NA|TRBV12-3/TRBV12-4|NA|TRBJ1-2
CASSPEIVTGYTF
TGTGCCAGCAGTCCCGAGATCGTCACTGGCTACACCTTC
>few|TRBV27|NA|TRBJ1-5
CASSVLSYGNQPQHF
TGTGCCAGCAGTGTTTTATCATACGGCAATCAGCCCCAGCATTTT
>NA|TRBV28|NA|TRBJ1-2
CGAGTANYGYTF
TGTGGAGCAGGGACGGCCAACTATGGCTACACCTTC
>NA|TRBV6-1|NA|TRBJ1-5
CASRSDSSWGNQPQHF
TGTGCCAGCAGGTCGGACAGTTCCTGGGGCAATCAGCCCCAGCATTTT
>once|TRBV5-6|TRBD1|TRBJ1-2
CASALGSRGLYGYTF
TGTGCCAGTGCCCTTGGTAGCAGGGGGCTCTATGGCTACACCTTC
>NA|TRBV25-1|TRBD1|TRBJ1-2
CASSEGAWDSYGYTF
TGTGCCAGCAGTGAGGGGGCTTGGGACAGCTATGGCTACACCTTC
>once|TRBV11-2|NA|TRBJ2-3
CASSLGQGRDTQYF
TGTGCCAGCAGCTTAGGGCAGGGACGGGATACGCAGTATTTT
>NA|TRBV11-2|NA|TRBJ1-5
CASSGRDGSNQPQHF
TGTGCCAGCAGCGGCCGGGACGGGAGCAATCAGCCCCAGCATTTT
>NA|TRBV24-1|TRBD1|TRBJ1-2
CATSEGDRSYGYTF
TGTGCCACCAGTGAGGGGGACAGGAGCTATGGCTACACCTTC
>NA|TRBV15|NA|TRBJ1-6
CATSPPSAVLGSPLHF
TGTGCCACCAGCCCGCCAAGCGCGGTATTAGGTTCACCCCTCCACTTT
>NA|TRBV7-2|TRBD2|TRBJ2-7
CASSLAALAGSSSYEQYF
TGTGCCAGCAGCTTAGCAGCACTAGCGGGATCAAGCTCCTACGAGCAGTACTTC
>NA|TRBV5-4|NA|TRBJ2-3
CASSLGYRDTQYF
TGTGCCAGCAGCCTTGGTTACAGGGATACGCAGTATTTT
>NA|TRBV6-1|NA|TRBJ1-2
CASSERLNKDGYTF
TGTGCCAGCAGTGAACGACTCAATAAGGACGGCTACACCTTC
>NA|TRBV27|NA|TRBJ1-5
CASRDGGNNQPQHF
TGTGCCAGCAGGGACGGTGGGAACAATCAGCCCCAGCATTTT
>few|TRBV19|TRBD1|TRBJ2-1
CATRRTGGEGEQFF
TGTGCCACCAGACGGACAGGGGGCGAGGGTGAGCAGTTCTTC
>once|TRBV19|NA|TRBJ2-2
CASRWANTGELFF
TGTGCCAGTAGGTGGGCGAACACCGGGGAGCTGTTTTTT
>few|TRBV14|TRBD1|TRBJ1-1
CASSQVTGRGNTEAFF
TGTGCCAGCAGCCAGGTGACAGGGAGGGGGAACACTGAAGCTTTCTTT
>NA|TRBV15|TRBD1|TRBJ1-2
CATSRDRENYGYTF
TGTGCCACCAGCAGGGACAGGGAGAACTATGGCTACACCTTC
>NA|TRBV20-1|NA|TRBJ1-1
CSARGLFGDEAFF
TGCAGTGCTAGGGGTCTATTCGGTGATGAAGCTTTCTTT
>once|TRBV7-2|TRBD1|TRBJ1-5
CASSIRGNQPQHF
TGTGCCAGCAGCATCAGGGGGAATCAGCCCCAGCATTTT
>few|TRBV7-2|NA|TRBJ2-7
CASSLAGRPRGAYEQYF
TGTGCCAGCAGCTTAGCGGGGAGACCTCGTGGAGCCTACGAGCAGTACTTC
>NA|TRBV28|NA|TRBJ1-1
CASTENTEAFF
TGTGCCAGCACGGAGAACACTGAAGCTTTCTTT
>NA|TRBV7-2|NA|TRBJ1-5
CASSLASGPPSNQPQHF
TGTGCCAGCAGCTTAGCCTCAGGGCCCCCAAGCAATCAGCCCCAGCATTTT
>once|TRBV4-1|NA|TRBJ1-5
CASSQGRVNQPQHF
TGCGCCAGCAGCCAAGGCAGGGTCAATCAGCCCCAGCATTTT
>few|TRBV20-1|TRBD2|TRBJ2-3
CSAILAETDTQYF
TGCAGTGCTATACTAGCGGAGACAGATACGCAGTATTTT
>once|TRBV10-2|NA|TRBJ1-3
CASSNTEGVGGNTIYF
TGCGCCAGCAGTAACACAGAGGGGGTGGGAGGAAACACCATATATTTT
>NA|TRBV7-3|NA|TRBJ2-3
CASSPSRGRSTDTQYF
TGTGCCAGCAGCCCATCTCGGGGCCGGAGCACAGATACGCAGTATTTT
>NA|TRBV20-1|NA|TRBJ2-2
CSASPPGHLTGELFF
TGCAGTGCTAGCCCCCCGGGACACCTCACCGGGGAGCTGTTTTTT
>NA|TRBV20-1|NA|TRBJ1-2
CSASVRRNYGYTF
TGCAGTGCTAGTGTCAGACGTAACTATGGCTACACCTTC
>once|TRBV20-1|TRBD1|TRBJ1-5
CSARDPQQGAGGSNQPQHF
TGCAGTGCTAGAGATCCTCAACAGGGGGCCGGGGGTAGCAATCAGCCCCAGCATTTT
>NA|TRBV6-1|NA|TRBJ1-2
CASTLGEGYYGYTF
TGTGCCAGCACCCTAGGGGAAGGATACTATGGCTACACCTTC
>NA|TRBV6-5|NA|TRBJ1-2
CASSYGAGGYTF
TGTGCCAGCAGTTATGGGGCGGGCGGCTACACCTTC
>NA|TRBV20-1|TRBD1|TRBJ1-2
CSAGAGGVYGYTF
TGCAGTGCAGGGGCAGGGGGCGTATACGGCTACACCTTC
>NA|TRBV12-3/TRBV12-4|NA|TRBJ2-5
CASSPRTGQETQYF
TGTGCCAGCAGTCCCAGGACGGGCCAAGAGACCCAGTACTTC
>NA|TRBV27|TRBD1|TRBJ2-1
CASRNPLPSRGLRQNEQFF
TGTGCCAGCAGAAACCCGCTTCCGTCCAGGGGGCTGCGTCAAAATGAGCAGTTCTTC
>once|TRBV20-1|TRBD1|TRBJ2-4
CSARDSFKNIQYF
TGCAGTGCTCGGGACAGCTTCAAAAACATTCAGTACTTC
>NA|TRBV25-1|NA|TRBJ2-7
CASSARQGVYEQYF
TGTGCCAGCAGTGCTCGCCAGGGAGTATACGAGCAGTACTTC
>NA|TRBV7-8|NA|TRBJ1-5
CASSNVGGFNQPQHF
TGTGCCAGCAGCAACGTGGGGGGGTTCAATCAGCCCCAGCATTTT
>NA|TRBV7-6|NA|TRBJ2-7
CASSLELAWSISYEQYF
TGTGCCAGCAGCTTAGAGCTGGCTTGGTCGATCTCCTACGAGCAGTACTTC
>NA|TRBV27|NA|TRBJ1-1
CASSPGGITEAFF
TGTGCCAGCTCCCCTGGGGGAATCACTGAAGCTTTCTTT
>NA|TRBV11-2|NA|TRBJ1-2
CASSLVHGNYGYTF
TGTGCCAGCAGCTTAGTACACGGAAACTATGGCTACACCTTC
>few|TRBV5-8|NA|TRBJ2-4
CASSGGDSRLNIQYF
TGTGCCAGCAGCGGCGGGGACAGCCGCTTAAACATTCAGTACTTC
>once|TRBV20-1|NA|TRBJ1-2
CSARQGRYGYTF
TGCAGTGCTAGACAGGGGCGGTATGGCTACACCTTC
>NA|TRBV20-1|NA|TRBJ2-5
CSANPGLETQYF
TGCAGTGCAAATCCGGGCCTGGAGACCCAGTACTTC
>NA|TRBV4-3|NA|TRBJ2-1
CASSQGWSDEQFF
TGCGCCAGCAGCCAAGGTTGGTCAGATGAGCAGTTCTTC
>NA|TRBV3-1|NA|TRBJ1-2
CASSQASELGITF
TGTGCCAGCAGCCAAGCCTCCGAGTTGGGGATCACCTTC
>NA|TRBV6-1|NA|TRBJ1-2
CASTLSGTSNYGYTF
TGTGCCAGCACCCTCTCCGGGACATCTAACTATGGCTACACCTTC
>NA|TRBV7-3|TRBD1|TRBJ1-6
CASSARDRGWVDSPLHF
TGTGCCAGCAGCGCGAGGGACAGGGGATGGGTTGATTCACCCCTCCACTTT
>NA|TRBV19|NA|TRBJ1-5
CASSFQVRSSNQPQHF
TGTGCCAGTAGTTTCCAGGTGAGATCTAGCAATCAGCCCCAGCATTTT
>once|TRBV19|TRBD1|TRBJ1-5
CASSTGTGVRQPQHF
TGTGCCAGTAGTACCGGGACAGGGGTACGTCAGCCCCAGCATTTT
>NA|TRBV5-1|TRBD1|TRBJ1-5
CASSLGAGGYVQPQHF
TGCGCCAGCAGCTTGGGGGCAGGGGGGTATGTCCAGCCCCAGCATTTT
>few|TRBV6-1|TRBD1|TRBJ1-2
CASSRQGEDGYTF
TGTGCCAGCAGTAGACAGGGGGAGGATGGCTACACCTTC
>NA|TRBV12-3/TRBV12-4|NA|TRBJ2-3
CASRPNGDTQYF
TGTGCCAGCAGACCGAACGGCGATACGCAGTATTTT